These 8 T cell receptor beta chains were sequenced from one sample in a study of regulatory T cells. General study results and limits: Hydrophobic residues at CDR3 positions 6 and 7 were enriched in conventional CD4+ T cells of CD3G-deficient patients.

Primers: 52 TRBV forward and 13 TRBJ reverse. Clones were read by immunoSEQ multiplex PCR, and TCRdb kept only the in-frame ones, dropping some. This sample has around 29,000 clones, with just under 95% found just once. These receptors lack a known antigen. The source material was conventional CD4+ T cells sorted from blood. The receptors here all came from a young adult with CD3G deficiency.

The rearrangement links TRBV28 to TRBJ1-1; the D gene is possibly TRBD1 (6 bases). Germline V gene sequence: CDR1 MDHEN, CDR2 SYDVKM. The CDR3 is made up of 12 amino acids. V lost 6 bases, J lost 9 bases, and 14 bases lay in between. The CDR3 DNA follows: TGTGCCAGCAGCATGAATACAGGGAAAGCTTTCTTT. It specifies CASSMNTGKAFF. Looking up the rest from reference TRBV28 and TRBJ1-1 gives the full variable domain: DVKVTQSSRYLVKRTGEKVFLECVQDMDHENMFWYRQDPGLGLRLIYFSYDVKMKEKGDIPEGYSVSREKKERFSLILESASTNQTSMYLCASSMNTGKAFFGQGTRLTVV.

The V gene is TRBV5-4, the J gene TRBJ1-2, with a weak D call TRBD1 (6 bases). V was clipped by 1 base and J by 6 bases, with 10 bases between them. CDR3 length: 13 amino acids. From germline, CDR1 is SGHNT and CDR2 YYREEE (reference sequence). For the CDR3, the DNA is TGTGCCAGCAGCTTGAAGGGGGGCCATGGCTACACCTTC. Translated, it gives CASSLKGGHGYTF.

This chain uses TRBV6-1 with TRBJ1-1; no clear D. This CDR3 spans 15 amino acids. The germline V gene encodes CDR1 MNHNS and CDR2 SASEGT. The V end was cut by 5 bases, the J end by 7 bases, with 20 bases between. The CDR3 reads CASSPYRSGRYEAFF. CDR3 nucleotides: TGTGCCAGCAGTCCATACCGTTCAGGCAGATATGAAGCTTTCTTT.

The V gene is TRBV11-2, the J gene TRBJ2-3, with TRBD2 as a possible D gene (6 bases). Germline loops: CDR1 SGHAT, CDR2 FQNNGV. Trimming left V 1 base short and J 8 bases short, with 7 bases between. The CDR3 loop spans 12 amino acids. For the CDR3, the DNA is TGTGCCAGCAGCTTAGTGGAGGGTACGCAGTATTTT. Translation: CASSLVEGTQYF.

The chain is built from TRBV28 and TRBJ1-2; perhaps TRBD1 as D (5 bases). Germline V CDR1 and CDR2: MDHEN, SYDVKM. V was pared by 2 bases and J by 8 bases, with 21 bases between. This CDR3 region has 16 residues. Here the CDR3 reads CASSLGGTGRKRGYTF. CDR3 bases: TGTGCCAGCAGTTTAGGGGGGACCGGACGAAAGCGGGGCTACACCTTC.

The rearrangement links TRBV5-1 to TRBJ2-1; 12 bases fit TRBD2. The CDR3 totals 16 residues. Germline values: CDR1 SGHRS, CDR2 YFSETQ. V lost 4 bases to trimming and J lost 2 bases; unmatched junction nucleotides: 4. In DNA form, the CDR3 reads TGCGCCAGCAGCCTAGGGACTAGCGGGCCCTACAATGAGCAGTTCTTC. It specifies CASSLGTSGPYNEQFF.

Turning to this clone: Other DNA sequences in this specimen translate into the identical CDR3. V usage is TRBV5-1 and J usage is TRBJ2-5, with D possibly TRBD2 on 7 matching bases. Germline values: CDR1 SGHRS, CDR2 YFSETQ. The CDR3 has 16 residues. Trimming removed 0 bases at V and 2 bases at J, with 14 bases between. The CDR3 sequence: CASSLGVRGGQETQYF. The CDR3 nucleotides are TGCGCCAGCAGCTTGGGAGTAAGGGGGGGGCAAGAGACCCAGTACTTC.

V and J are TRBV9 and TRBJ2-1; 9 positions match TRBD2. This CDR3 has 14 residues. Per germline, CDR1 SGDLS and CDR2 YYNGEE. The V and J ends lost 5 bases and 8 bases, in that order; junction bases with no gene match: 8. The CDR3 region has the DNA TGTGCCAGCAGTATGGCGGGGGGGAAAGATGAGCAGTTCTTC. Amino acid sequence: CASSMAGGKDEQFF.